These T cell receptor beta chains were read from a single sample in a study of blood T cell repertoires in COVID-19. Sequencing was performed with immunoSEQ multiplex PCR; in TCRdb, only in-frame clones are kept and a portion is missing. This table holds roughly 140,000 clones, just under 90% found once. Sequences were obtained from peripheral blood. These receptors all stem from an elderly woman with acute or convalescent COVID-19. Both conserved end residues are part of each CDR3. Each record gives: clone size, D gene, V gene, J gene, CDR3 protein, CDR3 DNA. A D gene is named only where the DNA matches it firmly. The listing skips clone size in some rows; elsewhere it reads once, few, many or a size class.

NA	NA	TRBV6-2/TRBV6-3	TRBJ2-1	CASSPRSGEVSYNEQFF	TGTGCCAGCAGCCCTCGGTCCGGGGAAGTTTCCTACAATGAGCAGTTCTTC
NA	TRBD1	TRBV18	TRBJ2-1	CASSPRQGGINNEQFF	TGTGCCAGCTCACCAAGACAGGGGGGTATCAACAATGAGCAGTTCTTC
NA	TRBD1	TRBV5-1	TRBJ2-7	CASSLGQGANEQYF	TGCGCCAGCAGCTTGGGACAGGGGGCCAACGAGCAGTACTTC
NA	NA	TRBV2	TRBJ1-6	CASSDQSSYNSPLHF	TGTGCCAGCAGTGATCAGTCCTCCTATAATTCACCCCTCCACTTT
once	NA	TRBV4-2	TRBJ1-5	CASSQEDSYSNQPQHF	TGTGCCAGCAGCCAAGAGGACAGTTATAGCAATCAGCCCCAGCATTTT
NA	NA	TRBV30	TRBJ1-5	CAFTVRDGGNQPQHF	TGTGCCTTTACAGTGCGGGATGGAGGCAATCAGCCCCAGCATTTT
NA	TRBD2	TRBV18	TRBJ2-1	CASSPGLAGSYNEQFF	TGTGCCAGCTCACCGGGCCTAGCGGGCTCCTACAATGAGCAGTTCTTC
NA	TRBD1	TRBV6-5	TRBJ1-2	CASSQPTGDGYTF	TGTGCCAGCAGTCAACCGACAGGGGATGGCTACACCTTC
NA	TRBD2	TRBV6-1	TRBJ2-3	CASSVGAGPRTDTQYF	TGTGCCAGCAGTGTGGGAGCGGGGCCGCGCACAGATACGCAGTATTTT
few	TRBD1	TRBV9	TRBJ2-7	CASSVGGTGYEQYF	TGTGCCAGCAGCGTAGGAGGGACAGGCTACGAGCAGTACTTC
once	TRBD1	TRBV18	TRBJ2-2	CASSPTGQGLGELFF	TGTGCCAGCTCACCTACCGGACAGGGTCTCGGGGAGCTGTTTTTT
NA	TRBD1	TRBV5-4	TRBJ1-2	CASSSPQGFNYGYTF	TGTGCCAGCAGCTCACCACAGGGGTTTAACTATGGCTACACCTTC
NA	TRBD1	TRBV6-1	TRBJ1-1	CASSEGQGGPGAFF	TGTGCCAGCAGTGAGGGACAGGGGGGACCGGGAGCTTTCTTT
NA	NA	TRBV19	TRBJ1-1	CASSLTRGTEAFF	TGTGCCAGTTCCCTTACCAGGGGCACTGAAGCTTTCTTT
NA	NA	TRBV5-1	TRBJ2-7	CASSLGGPASSYEQYF	TGCGCCAGCAGCTTGGGAGGGCCGGCTAGCTCCTACGAGCAGTACTTC
NA	TRBD1	TRBV5-1	TRBJ2-1	CASSLQGEAYNEQFF	TGCGCCAGCAGCTTACAGGGGGAAGCCTACAATGAGCAGTTCTTC
NA	NA	TRBV9	TRBJ1-1	CASSDMDSPRHTEAFF	TGTGCCAGCAGCGATATGGACAGCCCCAGACACACTGAAGCTTTCTTT
once	TRBD2	TRBV5-1	TRBJ2-7	CASSKTSGDTYEQYF	TGCGCCAGCAGCAAAACTAGCGGGGACACCTACGAGCAGTACTTC
once	NA	TRBV27	TRBJ2-5	CASSLPGQETQYF	TGTGCCAGCAGTTTACCGGGCCAAGAGACCCAGTACTTC
once	TRBD1	TRBV15	TRBJ2-1	CATSRGQEQFF	TGTGCCACCAGCAGGGGACAGGAGCAGTTCTTC
NA	TRBD1	TRBV7-9	TRBJ2-3	CASSGLTGVHITDTQYF	TGTGCCAGCAGCGGATTGACAGGGGTCCATATCACAGATACGCAGTATTTT
NA	TRBD1	TRBV5-4	TRBJ1-4	CASSRGGVNEKLFF	TGTGCCAGCAGCAGAGGGGGCGTCAATGAAAAACTGTTTTTT
NA	TRBD1	TRBV3-1/TRBV3-2	TRBJ1-4	CASSQQGGALNEKLFF	TGTGCCAGCAGCCAACAGGGGGGCGCTCTCAATGAAAAACTGTTTTTT
NA	NA	TRBV2	TRBJ1-6	CASSDSVAYNSPLHF	TGTGCCAGCAGTGATTCGGTCGCGTACAATTCACCCCTCCACTTT
NA	NA	TRBV10-3	TRBJ1-2	CAIRPTGNYGYTF	TGTGCCATCAGGCCGACAGGCAACTATGGCTACACCTTC
NA	TRBD1	TRBV4-1	TRBJ2-1	CASSQVWTGNYNEQFF	TGCGCCAGCAGCCAAGTTTGGACAGGGAACTACAATGAGCAGTTCTTC
NA	NA	TRBV10-3	TRBJ1-1	CAISESALLSTEAFF	TGTGCCATCAGTGAGTCCGCACTTTTAAGCACTGAAGCTTTCTTT
NA	TRBD1	TRBV19	TRBJ1-1	CASRKRQGRETEAFF	TGTGCCAGTAGGAAGAGACAGGGAAGGGAAACTGAAGCTTTCTTT
NA	TRBD2	TRBV7-3	TRBJ2-2	CASTNSGGKNTGELFF	TGTGCCAGCACCAATAGCGGGGGGAAGAACACCGGGGAGCTGTTTTTT
NA	NA	TRBV5-4	TRBJ2-2	CASSPYTGELFF	TGTGCCAGCAGCCCCTACACCGGGGAGCTGTTTTTT
NA	TRBD1	TRBV15	TRBJ1-2	CATSDRGTKTYGYTF	TGTGCCACCAGTGACAGGGGAACCAAAACCTATGGCTACACCTTC
NA	TRBD1	TRBV18	TRBJ1-5	CASSSTIRGPNQPQHF	TGTGCCAGCTCATCAACAATCAGGGGGCCGAATCAGCCCCAGCATTTT
once	NA	TRBV5-5	TRBJ1-1	CASSFQVSMNTEAFF	NA
NA	TRBD1	TRBV9	TRBJ1-5	CASSATGGNQPQHF	TGTGCCAGCAGCGCCACAGGGGGCAATCAGCCCCAGCATTTT
NA	TRBD1	TRBV7-9	TRBJ1-2	CASSPGGGYGYTF	TGTGCCAGCAGTCCAGGGGGCGGCTATGGCTACACCTTC
once	NA	TRBV7-2	TRBJ1-6	CASSPRQVLDSPLHF	TGTGCCAGCAGCCCCAGACAGGTATTGGATTCACCCCTCCACTTT
NA	NA	TRBV7-8	TRBJ2-5	CASSVGRGQETQYF	TGTGCCAGCAGCGTGGGGAGGGGGCAAGAGACCCAGTACTTC
NA	TRBD1	TRBV11-3	TRBJ1-2	CASSSHNRQGKDSNYGYTF	TGTGCCAGCAGCTCCCACAATCGACAGGGGAAAGATTCTAACTATGGCTACACCTTC
NA	NA	TRBV7-9	TRBJ1-5	CASSRPGHQRRQPQHF	TGTGCCAGCAGCCGACCGGGACACCAAAGGAGGCAGCCCCAGCATTTT
NA	NA	TRBV5-1	TRBJ1-1	CASSLGQSWTEAFF	TGCGCCAGCAGCTTGGGACAGTCCTGGACTGAAGCTTTCTTT
NA	NA	TRBV30	TRBJ1-3	CAWKPTASGNTIYF	TGTGCCTGGAAGCCGACAGCCTCTGGAAACACCATATATTTT
NA	TRBD2	TRBV5-4	TRBJ2-2	CASSRTPREASTGELFF	TGTGCCAGCAGCCGAACTCCCCGGGAGGCTAGCACCGGGGAGCTGTTTTTT
once	NA	TRBV29-1	TRBJ1-2	CSVFKETQGWGYTF	TGCAGCGTTTTCAAAGAGACACAGGGTTGGGGCTACACCTTC
NA	NA	TRBV24-1	TRBJ2-2	CATSDNRVPGELFF	TGTGCCACCAGTGACAACAGGGTACCTGGGGAGCTGTTTTTT
NA	NA	TRBV6-2/TRBV6-3	TRBJ2-7	CASSYIKASSYEQYF	TGTGCCAGCAGTTACATCAAGGCTAGCTCCTACGAGCAGTACTTC
few	NA	TRBV7-9	TRBJ1-1	CASSSEVNTEAFF	TGTGCCAGCAGCTCGGAGGTTAACACTGAAGCTTTCTTT
once	NA	TRBV7-5	TRBJ1-2	CARSPDRVILGYTF	TGTGCCAGAAGCCCAGACAGGGTTATACTTGGCTACACCTTC
NA	NA	TRBV5-4	TRBJ2-5	CASSPHYQQETQYF	TGTGCCAGCAGCCCGCACTACCAACAAGAGACCCAGTACTTC
NA	TRBD1	TRBV6-5	TRBJ1-3	CASSPPTGGNTIYF	TGTGCCAGCAGCCCCCCGACAGGGGGAAACACCATATATTTT
NA	NA	TRBV9	TRBJ1-1	CASSAPSGNTEAFF	TGTGCCAGCAGCGCACCCTCGGGTAACACTGAAGCTTTCTTT
NA	TRBD1	TRBV2	TRBJ1-2	CAYQGANYGYTF	TGTGCCTACCAGGGGGCCAACTATGGCTACACCTTC
NA	TRBD1	TRBV4-1	TRBJ1-5	CASSQDRDRINQPQHF	TGCGCCAGCAGCCAAGATCGGGACAGAATTAATCAGCCCCAGCATTTT
NA	NA	TRBV28	TRBJ1-2	CASSSLLRGGYTF	TGTGCCAGCAGTTCATTACTTCGGGGTGGCTACACCTTC
NA	TRBD1	TRBV3-1/TRBV3-2	TRBJ1-4	CASTTGYGNEKLFF	TGTGCCAGCACGACAGGGTATGGAAATGAAAAACTGTTTTTT
NA	NA	TRBV30	TRBJ1-2	CAWSLEGSDGYTF	TGTGCCTGGAGCTTGGAGGGGAGTGATGGCTACACCTTC
NA	NA	TRBV20-1	TRBJ1-2	CSASTGRGLWANYGYTF	TGCAGTGCTAGTACGGGAAGGGGACTCTGGGCTAACTATGGCTACACCTTC
NA	NA	TRBV5-1	TRBJ1-1	CASSLDGTGSTEAFF	TGCGCCAGCAGCTTGGACGGTACGGGGAGCACTGAAGCTTTCTTT
NA	NA	TRBV5-1	TRBJ1-2	CASRPSRGVDTYGYTF	TGCGCCAGCCGGCCTTCCAGGGGAGTGGATACATATGGCTACACCTTC